This section outlines one T cell receptor beta chain sequence together with its context. Its antigen remains unidentified. V lost 3 bases to trimming and J lost 3 bases, with 12 bases between them. This CDR3 is built from 15 residues. CDR1 SGHVS and CDR2 FQNEAQ come from the germline V gene. 5'RACE with constant-segment primers yielded barcoded, UMI-tagged TCR alpha and TCR beta cDNA libraries. TCRdb re-called the 5' RACE reads through MiXCR, storing one row per CDR3 protein. The sample holds 150,000 to 200,000 distinct CDR3 sequences, around 15% seen once. This record comes from a study of T-cell memory formation after mild COVID-19. The wider study: Across donors, TCR clusters were largely donor specific. Study-wide results and limits: The study found balanced CD4/CD8 in clones contracting day 15 to 85 and a CD4+ lean in later expanders. Among CD4+ contracting clones, most were CM and EM, and CD8+ ones EMRA.

The chain employs TRBV7-8 and TRBJ2-1, with a possible D match to TRBD2 (7 bases). The sequence was collected from an adult woman who had mild COVID-19 (a few samples of this study predate the infection). Cell type and time point are not known. The sequenced material came from PBMCs or a T cell subset sorted from them (not recorded which). The DNA of the CDR3 is TGTGCCAGCAGCTTTGGGGGGGCCCTCTACAATGAGCAGTTCTTC. Encoded protein: CASSFGGALYNEQFF.